This T cell receptor beta chain was documented in a study of blood T cell repertoires in COVID-19. Original processing methods: From reference gene primer amplification, estimates of nucleated cell counts were derived. Sequenced by immunoSEQ multiplex PCR; TCRdb stores in-frame clones only, minus some. V and J calls and clone size follow that table, whereas D and trimming were derived from the DNA. The sample lists more than 350,000 clones, about 88% occurring once. Participant ages covered about 18 to 89 years across about two dozen US areas. Clinical histories supplied by participants themselves formed the basis of cohort assignment. Trimming cost V 2 bases and J 6 bases; bases outside gene matches: 3. Germline assignment: CDR1 SGHTA and CDR2 FQGNSA. The length of the CDR3 is 15 residues.

The chain employs TRBV7-2 and TRBJ1-6; TRBD1 aligns across 8 bases. The clonotype comes from a woman aged 18 to 35 who had been exposed to COVID-19. Sequencing was performed on PBMCs or T cells enriched from blood (not recorded which). The CDR3 spells CASSLQGASNSPLHF. The CDR3 DNA reads TGTGCCAGCAGCTTACAGGGGGCAAGTAATTCACCCCTCCACTTT.